This TCR beta chain was captured in a study of shared clonotypes between healthy human individuals. Study results and caveats: Owing to a small donor count, the genetic and exposure-history diversity represented was limited. Unshared clonotypes carried lower generation probabilities than those common to all four donors.

The protocol was immunoSEQ multiplex PCR, while the TCRdb copy is restricted to in-frame clones and leaves out a portion. The profile shows approximately 2.3 million clones, about 92% of them singletons. On this clone itself: Its antigen is still unknown.

This TCR came from a man between 18 and 29 years old in good health. Some clones in this sample may be carry-over from other donors' samples. The sequenced sample consisted of naive CD4+ T cells from PBMCs. The subset denotes: CD45RA+ positively selected.

As DNA, the CDR3 is TGTGCCAGCAGCGGGGGAGGGGATATCTATGGCTACACCTTC. Its translation is CASSGGGDIYGYTF. The chain links TRBV13 to TRBJ1-2, with D possibly matching TRBD1 (5 bases). The V end lost 5 bases, the J end lost 4 bases, and 14 bases lay between the germline ends. Germline assignment: CDR1 PRHDT and CDR2 FYEKMQ (reference sequence). There are 14 residues in the CDR3. The full variable domain, with the rest looked up from reference TRBV13 and TRBJ1-2, is AAGVIQSPRHLIKEKRETATLKCYPIPRHDTVYWYQQGPGQDPQFLISFYEKMQSDKGSIPDRFSAQQFSDYHSELNMSSLELGDSALYFCASSGGGDIYGYTFGSGTRLTVV.